Reported below is one T cell receptor (beta chain). Germline values: CDR1 SQVTM, CDR2 ANQGSEA. This CDR3 comprises 13 residues. Trimming shortened V by 4 bases and J by 3 bases, and 12 bases separated the two germline ends. This sample was included in a study of blood T cell repertoires in COVID-19. Only in-frame clones appear in the TCRdb table, and some are missing; sequencing was by immunoSEQ multiplex PCR. The repertoire holds over 250,000 clones, with approximately 91% as singletons. The gene calls are TRBV29-1 and TRBJ2-5, with a tentative D call TRBD2 (6 bases). The sequence came from a woman aged 25 to 39 with COVID-19, enrolled during active disease. Source material: peripheral blood. As DNA, the CDR3 is TGCAGCGTTGTGTTCGGGGGAAAAGAGACCCAGTACTTC. It translates to CSVVFGGKETQYF. The complete variable domain, with remaining parts taken from reference TRBV29-1 and TRBJ2-5, reads SAVISQKPSRDICQRGTSLTIQCQVDSQVTMMFWYRQQPGQSLTLIATANQGSEATYESGFVIDKFPISRPNLTFSTLTVSNMSPEDSSIYLCSVVFGGKETQYFGPGTRLLVL.